This record looks at one TCR beta chain sequence and its context. Its antigen is still unknown. Individual cDNA molecules carried attached unique molecular identifiers. TCRdb passed the 5' RACE reads through MiXCR, listing each CDR3 protein once. This table has about 99,000 distinct CDR3 sequences, roughly 17% appearing once. The ends lost 0 bases at V and 5 bases at J; junction bases unmatched: 15. The germline V gene encodes CDR1 LNHNV and CDR2 YYDKDF (reference sequence). This CDR3 region has 19 residues. This record comes from a study of early T cells in non-severe SARS-CoV-2 infection. Study summary: Chains from this unsorted whole-blood bulk RNA could not be paired.

General study points: Anti-spike CD8 responses were favored by VDJdb matching, which missed private and CD4 specificities.

The specimen sequenced was whole blood. The sequence was obtained from an adult who was a healthcare worker with PCR-confirmed SARS-CoV-2 infection or an uninfected control (not recorded which). The V gene is TRBV15, the J gene TRBJ2-1; TRBD2 agrees at 8 bases. The CDR3 DNA reads as TGTGCCACCAGCAGAGATTCCGCCTTTGCGGGAGGCCTTGACAATGAGCAGTTCTTC. It encodes CATSRDSAFAGGLDNEQFF.